This T cell receptor (beta chain) was found in a study of blood T cell repertoires in COVID-19. Study details: Some COVID-19 samples were acute and others convalescent; all came from the United States, Italy and Spain. The analysed material was cDNA or gDNA that came from T cells, B-cell-depleted T cells, or PBMCs.

The table came from immunoSEQ multiplex PCR; TCRdb's copy has only in-frame clones and leaves some out. The sample has over 200,000 clones, 70% to 90% seen once. CDR3 length: 17 residues. The germline V gene encodes CDR1 SGHTA and CDR2 FQGNSA. J gave up 4 bases and V 6 bases, and 11 bases lay outside the gene matches. This chain joins TRBV7-2 and TRBJ2-1; 11 nucleotides agree with TRBD2. This clonotype was sampled from a woman aged 50 to 65 in a cohort exposed to, infected with or recovered from COVID-19 (not recorded which). The sequencing input was PBMCs or T cells enriched from blood (not recorded which). The CDR3: CASRSRGGTSGYNEQFF. CDR3 coding DNA: TGTGCCAGCAGGTCACGGGGAGGGACTAGCGGATACAATGAGCAGTTCTTC.